A single sample gave rise to the 19 T cell receptor beta chains below, sequenced in a study of blood T cells in healthy people across ages. Primed by a sample-barcoded 5' primer and a J-beta primer mix, a second PCR proceeded for roughly 7 to 12 cycles. TCRdb analysed the 5' RACE reads with MiXCR anew, one entry per CDR3 protein. The sample records hundreds of thousands of distinct CDR3 sequences, about 28% being singletons. These same records also appear under a second study, on T cells of mothers and their children.

Material for sequencing was blood. The receptors derive from a boy aged 2 to 10 in good health.

This clonotype was seen a few times. CDR3 amino acids: CASGLVQGRANADEQFF. Written as DNA, the CDR3 is TGTGCTAGTGGTTTGGTACAGGGGAGGGCAAACGCGGATGAGCAGTTCTTC. The chain is built from TRBV12-5 and TRBJ2-1; D could derive from TRBD1 or TRBD2 (7 bases each). The CDR3 has 17 amino acids. V lost 0 bases, J lost 8 bases, and 20 bases lay in between. Germline CDR1 reads LGHNT; CDR2 reads FRNRAP.

The chain employs TRBV5-6 and TRBJ2-7; TRBD2 aligns across 9 bases. J lost 5 bases, V lost 1 base, and 7 bases had no gene match. Germline V lookup: CDR1 SGHDT, CDR2 YYEEEE. The CDR3 spans 15 residues. The chain's CDR3 is CASSLMASGVNEQYF. Here the CDR3 DNA reads TGTGCCAGCAGCTTGATGGCTAGCGGGGTCAACGAGCAGTACTTC.

The sample holds a few counts of this clonotype. The chain joins TRBV12-5 to TRBJ2-5; TRBD2 aligns across 8 bases. V gave up 6 bases and J gave up 4 bases; unmatched junction bases: 7. Per the germline V gene, CDR1 is LGHNT and CDR2 is FRNRAP. The CDR3 has 14 amino acids. CDR3 region: CASGPGGGPETQYF. CDR3 DNA sequence: TGTGCTAGTGGCCCCGGCGGGGGGCCAGAGACCCAGTACTTC.

In its sample, this clonotype was seen a few times. The chain is built from TRBV6-6 and TRBJ2-1, with D unclear. V was clipped by 0 bases and J by 5 bases, with 5 bases between them. This CDR3 spans 13 amino acids. The germline CDR1 and CDR2 sequences are MNHNY and SVGAGI (reference sequence). The CDR3 here is CASSYSLDNEQFF. CDR3 in DNA: TGTGCCAGCAGTTACTCTCTCGACAATGAGCAGTTCTTC.

This clonotype has more than one count but fewer than ten. The chain employs TRBV10-1 and TRBJ1-2; 7 bases agree with TRBD1. This CDR3 spans 14 amino acids. Germline V CDR1 and CDR2: WNHNN, SYGVQD (reference sequence). V shed 6 bases and J 4 bases; nucleotides not matched to a gene: 8. CDR3 sequence reads: CASSPAGGTYGYTF. The CDR3 DNA sequence: TGCGCCAGCAGCCCCGCAGGGGGGACCTATGGCTACACCTTC.

This chain's CDR3 is CAIGRTGGIETQYF. The CDR3 nucleotides are TGTGCCATCGGGAGGACAGGGGGGATAGAGACCCAGTACTTC. The V and J genes are TRBV10-3 and TRBJ2-5; 10 bases are a match to TRBD1. This CDR3 has 14 amino acids. Per the germline V gene, CDR1 is ENHRY and CDR2 is SYGVKD. Trimming at V came to 8 bases and at J to 4 bases, leaving 7 bases not matched to a gene.

This chain joins TRBV27 and TRBJ2-7; tentatively, D is TRBD1 or TRBD2 (5 bases each). The V gene lost 6 bases and the J gene lost 5 bases, with 14 bases spanning the gap. The V gene's germline CDR1 is MNHEY and CDR2 SMNVEV (reference sequence). The CDR3 runs to 13 residues. As DNA, the CDR3 is TGTGCCAGCAGAACCGGGACCCCCAACGAGCAGTACTTC. This gives the protein CASRTGTPNEQYF.

This sequence joins TRBV4-1 and TRBJ2-1; TRBD2 agrees at 10 bases. CDR1 and CDR2 (germline): MGHRA, YSYEKL. Trimming at V came to 0 bases and at J to 7 bases, leaving 9 bases not matched to a gene. CDR3 length equals 17 residues. The CDR3 region is CASSQESGGAFGNEQFF. The CDR3 coding sequence is TGCGCCAGCAGCCAAGAAAGCGGGGGGGCTTTCGGTAATGAGCAGTTCTTC.

This clonotype was observed a few times. The chain is built from TRBV7-9 and TRBJ2-6; 7 bases fit TRBD1. Losses at the gene ends were 7 bases for V and 6 bases for J; bases not matched to a gene: 12. The length of the CDR3 is 16 residues. The germline CDR1 and CDR2 sequences are SEHNR and FQNEAQ (reference sequence). In DNA form, the CDR3 reads TGTGCCAGCACCCCCTCAATAGACAGGGAGGCCAACGTCCTGACTTTC. This encodes CASTPSIDREANVLTF.

This chain uses TRBV3-1 with TRBJ1-2; D call uncertain. The CDR3 length is 12 residues. V was shortened by 3 bases and J by 4 bases, with 6 bases between the two germline ends. The germline V gene has CDR1 LGHDT and CDR2 YNNKEL (reference sequence). CDR3 loop: CASSHGTYGYTF. The CDR3 nucleotides read TGTGCCAGCAGCCACGGCACCTATGGCTACACCTTC.

The table lists this clonotype with a few counts. The V gene is TRBV24-1, the J gene TRBJ2-4; the D call may be TRBD1 or TRBD2 (5 bases each). This CDR3 contains 19 residues. Germline CDR1 reads KGHDR; CDR2 reads SFDVKD. Trimming took 7 bases from V and 0 from J, leaving 24 bases between them. The CDR3 sequence: CATSPRGYFSSVAKNIQYF. CDR3 DNA: TGTGCCACCAGCCCCCGGGGCTACTTTAGCTCCGTAGCCAAAAACATTCAGTACTTC.

This clonotype turned up a few times. V gene TRBV20-1 combines with J gene TRBJ2-4; D gene ambiguous. CDR1 is DFQATT, CDR2 SNEGSKA, per germline (reference sequence). The V end lost 6 bases, the J end lost 3 bases, and 6 bases lay between the germline ends. The CDR3 runs to 11 residues. This CDR3 is CSAGHKNIQYF. The CDR3 DNA reads TGCAGTGCAGGGCACAAAAACATTCAGTACTTC.

This clonotype has just a few counts. The rearrangement uses TRBV7-9 and TRBJ2-7; 7 bases are a match to TRBD1. This CDR3 is built from 14 residues. Germline-derived CDR1 and CDR2 are SEHNR and FQNEAQ (reference sequence). The trim removed 6 bases at V and 3 bases at J, leaving 8 bases unmatched. Here the CDR3 reads CASSRPGQNYEQYF. The CDR3 region has the DNA TGTGCCAGCAGTCGCCCGGGACAGAACTACGAGCAGTACTTC.

The V call is TRBV2, the J call TRBJ2-5, with D possibly TRBD1 on 6 matching bases. Trimming pared 9 bases from V and 4 bases from J, leaving 18 bases between. The CDR3 has 14 residues. The germline V gene has CDR1 SNHLY and CDR2 FYNNEI. The CDR3 nucleotides are TGTGCCAGTAGGACCCTGGGACAAAGAGAGACCCAGTACTTC. Protein sequence: CASRTLGQRETQYF.

This clonotype has a handful of counts. This chain links TRBV9 with TRBJ1-2, with D perhaps matching TRBD1 (6 bases). The germline V gene has CDR1 SGDLS and CDR2 YYNGEE. The CDR3 spans 15 residues. The V end lost 1 base, the J end lost 2 bases, and 12 bases lay between the germline ends. CDR3 coding DNA: TGTGCCAGCAGCGTATCGGACAGCCAAAACTATGGCTACACCTTC. This sequence encodes CASSVSDSQNYGYTF. Complete variable domain (other parts from reference TRBV9 and TRBJ1-2): DSGVTQTPKHLITATGQRVTLRCSPRSGDLSVYWYQQSLDQGLQFLIQYYNGEERAKGNILERFSAQQFPDLHSELNLSSLELGDSALYFCASSVSDSQNYGYTFGSGTRLTVV.

The V gene is TRBV20-1, the J gene TRBJ2-5; no clear D gene. Germline lookup yields CDR1 DFQATT and CDR2 SNEGSKA (reference sequence). V was cut by 3 bases and J by 5 bases, with 16 bases left in between. The CDR3 contains 14 residues. The CDR3 nucleotides are TGCAGTGCTAGGTGGGGTCGAGTGTATGAGACCCAGTACTTC. Its translation: CSARWGRVYETQYF.

The chain uses TRBV20-1 and TRBJ2-2, with TRBD2 matching over 8 bases. After removal of 3 bases from V and 5 bases from J, the junction contained 8 bases not matched to a gene. This CDR3 is built from 15 residues. Germline V gene sequence: CDR1 DFQATT, CDR2 SNEGSKA (reference sequence). The DNA for the CDR3 is TGCAGTGCTAGGGAAAGCGGGAGAGATACCGGGGAGCTGTTTTTT. Translation gives CSARESGRDTGELFF.

V gene TRBV29-1 combines with J gene TRBJ2-5; D may be TRBD2 (5 bases). TRBJ2-7 explains the end of the DNA better; the J call may be wrong. The CDR3 has 12 amino acids. Germline-derived CDR1 and CDR2 are SQVTM and ANQGSEA. DNA for the CDR3: TGCAGCGTTGAATCACTAGCCTACGAGCAGTACTTC. Its translation is CSVESLAYEQYF.

This clonotype has a count of ten or more. This rearrangement joins TRBV25-1 to TRBJ1-5; no firm D call. V dropped 6 bases and J dropped 0 bases, with 6 bases sitting between them. The CDR3 length is 13 residues. Germline V lookup: CDR1 MGHDK, CDR2 SYGVNS. CDR3 residues: CASRTDSNQPQHF. Written as DNA, the CDR3 is TGTGCCAGCAGGACGGATAGCAATCAGCCCCAGCATTTT. The variable domain in full, completed from reference TRBV25-1 and TRBJ1-5, reads EADIYQTPRYLVIGTGKKITLECSQTMGHDKMYWYQQDPGMELHLIHYSYGVNSTEKGDLSSESTVSRIRTEHFPLTLESARPSHTSQYLCASRTDSNQPQHFGDGTRLSIL.